Each of the 4 T cell receptor beta chains below was sequenced from the same sample in a study of control samples from healthy donors and cancer patients. Assay used: immunoSEQ multiplex PCR; TCRdb lists only in-frame clones, some missing. This table holds approximately 100,000 clones, roughly 88% found once. Sample: blood. The receptor set was obtained from a man aged 25 to 40 in good health.

J is TRBJ2-7 and V is TRBV2; D remains unclear. Germline V gene sequence: CDR1 SNHLY, CDR2 FYNNEI. Trimming removed 7 bases from V and 3 bases from J, with 19 bases in between. This CDR3 has 15 residues. CDR3 in DNA: TGTGCCAGCAAGGCTGGTCAGGAGCTAAACTACGAGCAGTACTTC. The encoded protein is CASKAGQELNYEQYF.

The chain is built from TRBV7-9 and TRBJ2-7, with 9 bases fitting TRBD1. The CDR3 sequence is 15 residues long. The V gene's germline CDR1 is SEHNR and CDR2 FQNEAQ (reference sequence). Trimming took 5 bases from V and 1 from J; bases not matched to a gene: 6. The CDR3 is CASSPSGQGSYEQYF. CDR3 sequence (DNA): TGTGCCAGCAGCCCCTCGGGACAGGGTTCCTACGAGCAGTACTTC.

The chain recombines TRBV6-5 with TRBJ2-1; 8 positions agree with TRBD2. J lost 8 bases, V lost 2 bases, and 11 bases had no gene match. Germline CDR1 is MNHEY and CDR2 is SVGAGI. The CDR3 has 16 amino acids. In DNA, the CDR3 is TGTGCCAGCAGTTACGTAACTAGCGGACCTCGGGATGAGCAGTTCTTC. It yields the protein CASSYVTSGPRDEQFF.

CDR3 amino acids: CASSPGSSGETQYF. For the CDR3, the DNA is TGTGCCAGCTCACCAGGCTCCTCCGGGGAGACCCAGTACTTC. The chain uses TRBV18 and TRBJ2-5; the D is unclear. V gave up 2 bases and J gave up 5 bases, with 12 bases separating them. The CDR3 is 14 residues long. Germline CDR1 is KGHSH and CDR2 is LQKENI.